This T cell receptor (beta chain) was sequenced during a study of blood T cells in healthy people across ages. The CDR3 is 12 amino acids. V gave up 6 bases and J gave up 10 bases, with 15 bases separating them. This clonotype showed up just a few times. Primed by a sample-barcoded 5' primer and a J-beta primer mix, a second PCR proceeded for about 7 to 12 cycles. MiXCR, applied by TCRdb to the 5' RACE reads, yields one record per CDR3 protein. The sample yields about 810,000 distinct CDR3 sequences, about 37% seen once. Specimen: blood. The chain carries TRBV12-3 or TRBV12-4 and TRBJ1-1, with D tentatively TRBD1 (6 bases). This TCR came from a man between 18 and 35 years old in good health. This CDR3 reads CASRPGGRRAFF. CDR3 DNA sequence: TGTGCCAGCAGACCCGGGGGCAGACGAGCTTTCTTT.